This T cell receptor (beta chain) is drawn from a study of blood T cells in healthy people across ages. The V and J ends lost 6 bases and 6 bases respectively, with 11 bases between them. CDR3 length: 12 residues. Primed by a sample-barcoded 5' primer and a J-beta primer mix, a second PCR proceeded for 7 to 11 cycles. TCRdb reprocessed the 5' RACE reads via MiXCR and lists one record per CDR3 protein. The sample lists roughly 680,000 distinct CDR3 sequences; roughly half were seen once. J is TRBJ1-2 and V is TRBV12-3 or TRBV12-4; no definite D call. Sequences were obtained from blood. The clonotype originates from a woman aged 80 or older in good health. The CDR3 sequence is CASSPRHNGYTF. The DNA of the CDR3 is TGTGCCAGCAGCCCTCGTCACAATGGCTACACCTTC.